The 2 T cell receptor beta chains reported below all come from one sample, sequenced in a study of T cell repertoires in cytomegalovirus infection. In TCRdb, the reads were re-called with MiXCR into one record per CDR3 protein. The top ten hold less than 9.5% of the sample, which has hundreds of thousands of distinct CDR3 sequences, roughly 26% seen once. The material sequenced was CD8+ T cells from PBMCs. These receptors originate from a human donor in good health (CMV status not recorded). Some clones in this sample may be carry-over from other donors' samples.

The chain carries TRBV4-3 and TRBJ2-5, with D possibly TRBD2 on 5 matching bases. Between the trimmed V and J ends, which lost 1 base and 4 bases, there was a span of 7 bases. Germline V CDR1 and CDR2: LGHNA, YSLEER. The CDR3 extends over 13 amino acids. The CDR3 bases are TGCGCCAGCAGCCAAGTGAGGGTAGAGACCCAGTACTTC. It translates to CASSQVRVETQYF.

A note on this clonotype: This may stem from a read error, because a much larger clone lies one nucleotide away. This CDR3 is missing its conserved last phenylalanine or tryptophan, likely due to a read error. The chain is built from TRBV2 and TRBJ2-3; D is perhaps TRBD1 (6 bases). The V gene's germline CDR1 is SNHLY and CDR2 FYNNEI. V lost 9 bases and J lost 1, with 17 bases in between. CDR3 size: 15 residues. Written as DNA, the CDR3 is TGTGCCAGGGAAGGGGGTCTACGCGGCACAGATACGCAGTATTCT. Translation gives CAREGGLRGTDTQYS.